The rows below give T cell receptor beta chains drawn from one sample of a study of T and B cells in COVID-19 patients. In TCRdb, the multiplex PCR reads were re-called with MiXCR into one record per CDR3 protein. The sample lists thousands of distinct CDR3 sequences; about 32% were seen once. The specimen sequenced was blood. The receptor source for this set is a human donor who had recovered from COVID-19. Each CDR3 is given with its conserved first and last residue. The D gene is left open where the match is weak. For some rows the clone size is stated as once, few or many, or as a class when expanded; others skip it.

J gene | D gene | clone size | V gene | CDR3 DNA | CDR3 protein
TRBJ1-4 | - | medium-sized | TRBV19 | TGTGCCAGTAGCACCGGCGGGGCGAGAGGGAATGAAAAACTGTTTTTT | CASSTGGARGNEKLFF
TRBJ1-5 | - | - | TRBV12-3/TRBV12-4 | TGTGCCAGCAGTTTACCCAGGGTGGGGAATCAGCCCCAGCATTTT | CASSLPRVGNQPQHF
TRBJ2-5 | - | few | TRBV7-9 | TGTGCCAGCAGCTTCGATACTACACAAGAGACCCAGTACTTC | CASSFDTTQETQYF
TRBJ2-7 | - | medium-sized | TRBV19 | TGTGCCAGTAGTATATTCGGGGGCCTATCCTACGAGCAGTACTTC | CASSIFGGLSYEQYF
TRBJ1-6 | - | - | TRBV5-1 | TGCGCCAGCAGCTTGGAGTGGATTACGGATTCACCCCTCCACTTT | CASSLEWITDSPLHF
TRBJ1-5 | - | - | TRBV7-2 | TGTGCCAGCAGCTCGGGACCTCAGCCCCAGCATTTT | CASSSGPQPQHF
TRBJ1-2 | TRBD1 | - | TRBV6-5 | TGTGCCAGCATTAGGACAGGGGTTATAGCTAACTATGGCTACACCTTC | CASIRTGVIANYGYTF
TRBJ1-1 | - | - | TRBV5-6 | TGTGCCAGCAGCTTAGACGCCAGGGGCACTGAAGCTTTCTTT | CASSLDARGTEAFF
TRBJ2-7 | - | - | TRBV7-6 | TGTGCCAGCAGCATTGCCTTAGTGGGGAGCTCCTACAATGAGCAGTACTTC | CASSIALVGSSYNEQYF
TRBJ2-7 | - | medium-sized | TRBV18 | TGTGCCAGCTCCCAGCTACACTACGAGCAGTACTTC | CASSQLHYEQYF
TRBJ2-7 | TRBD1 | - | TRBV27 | TGTGCCAGCAGTCCGGGACAGGGCTACGAGCAGTACTTC | CASSPGQGYEQYF
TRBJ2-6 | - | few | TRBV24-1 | TGTGCCACCAGTGACCCTGCGGGCTCTGGGGCCAACGTCCTGACTTTC | CATSDPAGSGANVLTF
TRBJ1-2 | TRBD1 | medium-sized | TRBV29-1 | TGCAGCGTGCCCGGGACAGGGATAGTCTATGGCTACACCTTC | CSVPGTGIVYGYTF
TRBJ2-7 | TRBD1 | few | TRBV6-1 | TGTGCCAGCAGTGGACACGGACAGGAAAGGACCTACGAGCAGTACTTC | CASSGHGQERTYEQYF
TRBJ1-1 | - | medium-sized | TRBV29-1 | TGCAGCTTAGTTACGAACACTGAAGCTTTCTTT | CSLVTNTEAFF
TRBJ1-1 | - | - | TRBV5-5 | TGTGCCAGCTGCGTCAGGGCCACTGAAGCTTTCTTT | CASCVRATEAFF
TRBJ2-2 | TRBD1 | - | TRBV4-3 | TGCGCCAGCAGCCAAGCAGGGGACAGAACGAACACCGGGGAGCTGTTTTTT | CASSQAGDRTNTGELFF
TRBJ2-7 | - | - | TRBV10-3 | TGTGCCATCCAACCCACAGGTCAGGACGAGCAGTACTTC | CAIQPTGQDEQYF
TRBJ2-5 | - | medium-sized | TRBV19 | TGTGCCAGTAGTATAGATGGGATCAGGCTACAAGAGACCCAGTACTTC | CASSIDGIRLQETQYF
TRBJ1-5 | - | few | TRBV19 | TGTGCCAGTGACGCAGGGGTATTTCAGCCCCAGCATTTT | CASDAGVFQPQHF
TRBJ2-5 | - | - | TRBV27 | TGTGCCAGCAGTTTATCTTGGAAGGAGACCCAGTACTTC | CASSLSWKETQYF
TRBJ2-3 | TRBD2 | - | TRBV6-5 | TGTGCCAGCAGGGTACTAGCGGGGGACCCAGATACGCAGTATTTT | CASRVLAGDPDTQYF
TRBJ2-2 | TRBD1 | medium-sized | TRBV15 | TGTGCCACCAGCAGAGTTATAACGGGACAGGGGGCGAGGGGCGGGGAGCTGTTTTTT | CATSRVITGQGARGGELFF
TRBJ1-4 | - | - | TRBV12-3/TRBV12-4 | TGTGCCAGCAGCCAAGGTGGGCAGGGTAGTGAAAAACTGTTTTTT | CASSQGGQGSEKLFF
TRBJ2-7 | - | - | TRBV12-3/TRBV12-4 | TGTGCCAGCAGCCCTTTAGGGCCCTACTACGAGCAGTACTTC | CASSPLGPYYEQYF
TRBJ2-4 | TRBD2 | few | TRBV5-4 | TGTGCCAGCAGCCCGGGGGGGTGGGGGAAAGGCAAAAACATTCAGTACTTC | CASSPGGWGKGKNIQYF
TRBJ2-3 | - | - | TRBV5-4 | TGCGCCAGCAGGATAGCGACTAGCACAGATACGCAGTATTTT | CASRIATSTDTQYF
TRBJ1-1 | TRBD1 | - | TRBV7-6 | TGTGCCAGCAGCTTAGGTAAAGGACAGGATGAAGCTTTCTTT | CASSLGKGQDEAFF
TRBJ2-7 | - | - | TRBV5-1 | TGCGCCAGCAGCTGGCCCCGGGCCCACGAGCAGTACTTC | CASSWPRAHEQYF
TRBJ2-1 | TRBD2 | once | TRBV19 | TGTGCCAGTAGTCCCGGGAGCGGGGGGGCCAACAATGAGCAGTTCTTC | CASSPGSGGANNEQFF
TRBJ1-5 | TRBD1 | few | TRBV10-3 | TGTGCCATCAGTGAGTCGGGACAGGGGAGCAATCAGCCCCAGCATTTT | CAISESGQGSNQPQHF
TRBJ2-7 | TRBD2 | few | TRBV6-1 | TGTGCCAGCAGTCCGCGGGGGACGGACCCCTACGAGCAGTACTTC | CASSPRGTDPYEQYF
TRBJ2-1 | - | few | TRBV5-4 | TGTGCCAGCAGCCAGGGACCCAGCTCCTACAATGAGCAGTTCTTC | CASSQGPSSYNEQFF
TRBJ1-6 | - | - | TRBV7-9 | TGTGCCAGCAGCTTAGATCAGGGAAGTTCACCCCTCCACTTT | CASSLDQGSSPLHF
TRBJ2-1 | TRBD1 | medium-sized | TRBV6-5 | TGTGCCAGCAGTTATGGGACAGGGGTTCTAGGCGAGCAGTTCTTC | CASSYGTGVLGEQFF
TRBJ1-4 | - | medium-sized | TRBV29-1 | TGCAGCGTTGCGAGGGGAGGGAGAACTAATGAAAAACTGTTTTTT | CSVARGGRTNEKLFF
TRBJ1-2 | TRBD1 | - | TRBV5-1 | TGCGCCAGCAGCCCCCAGGGGGATGGCTACACCTTC | CASSPQGDGYTF
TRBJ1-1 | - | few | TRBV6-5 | TGTGCCAGCCGTCGGGAGAGCCCCACTGAAGCTTTCTTT | CASRRESPTEAFF
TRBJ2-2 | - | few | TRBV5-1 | TGCGCCAGCAGCTTGTCTTTGGGGAACACCGGGGAGCTGTTTTTT | CASSLSLGNTGELFF
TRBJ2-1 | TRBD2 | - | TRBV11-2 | TGTGCCAGCAGCTCGTGGATCGGACTAGCGGGGCTAAACGCCAGGGGTGAGCAGTTCTTC | CASSSWIGLAGLNARGEQFF